Listed below are T cell receptor beta chains from one sample, sequenced in a study of cytomegalovirus exposure and HLA in healthy donors. Clones were read by immunoSEQ multiplex PCR, and TCRdb kept only the in-frame ones, dropping some. The sample records under 250,000 clones, approximately 82% being singletons. Sequences were obtained from PBMCs. The receptors stem from a young woman in good health and CMV-seronegative. Both conserved end residues are trimmed from each CDR3.

V,CDR3
TRBV6-6,ASSPHGNTEAF
TRBV4-2,ASSLRTRGDEQF
TRBV5-1,ASSSGTSGVGLD
TRBV28,ASRGQGVQPQH
TRBV5-6,ASSLGGFWSAEKLF
TRBV18,ASSPQGGNSPLH
TRBV10-3,AIRASLADEQY
TRBV27,ASSFRTGQMYNEQF
TRBV21-1,ASSKARAAFYEQY
TRBV6-1,ASRLQGAFNQPQH
TRBV30,AYGTGNSGANVLT
TRBV5-1,ASTEQGNGYT
TRBV2,ASTRQGASYEQY
TRBV5-6,ASSGGAFTNYGYT
TRBV7-8,ASSQTGATRNTIY
TRBV9,ASSVGGINYGYT